The 19 T cell receptor beta chains presented below share a single source sample, sequenced in a study of patients and donors after allogeneic stem cell transplantation. TCRdb reprocessed the RT-PCR reads via MiXCR and lists one record per CDR3 protein. This sample has fewer than 180,000 distinct CDR3 sequences, with approximately 37% found just once. The specimen sequenced was blood, either unsorted or a sorted T cell fraction (not recorded which). These receptors all come from a human donor who was either an allogeneic HSCT recipient or a stem cell or donor lymphocyte infusion donor (not recorded which). It is not recorded whose cells these are; they may come from a transplant donor.

The chain has TRBV6-2 or TRBV6-3 and TRBJ2-1; 12 bases are a match to TRBD2. V was pared by 2 bases and J by 1 base, with 15 bases of the junction left unmatched. Germline loops: CDR1 MNHEY, CDR2 SVGEGT. The CDR3 covers 21 residues. The CDR3: CASSYPLSSSGGAFSYNEQFF. The CDR3, as DNA: TGTGCCAGCAGTTACCCCCTTAGTTCTAGCGGGGGGGCCTTTTCCTACAATGAGCAGTTCTTC.

V and J are TRBV29-1 and TRBJ2-1; 10 positions agree with TRBD2. With 6 bases clipped from V and 4 bases from J, the junction kept 3 bases outside the gene matches. The CDR3 runs 13 residues. Germline V gene sequence: CDR1 SQVTM, CDR2 ANQGSEA. The CDR3: CSVETSGYNEQFF. The CDR3 bases are TGCAGCGTGGAGACTAGCGGGTACAATGAGCAGTTCTTC.

CDR3 amino acids: CASSKVGTGVRYEQYF. CDR3 sequence (DNA): TGTGCCAGCAGCAAAGTGGGGACAGGAGTCCGCTACGAGCAGTACTTC. V gene TRBV21-1 combines with J gene TRBJ2-7; TRBD1, the table's D call, lacks a check against the DNA. TRBV21-1 is a pseudogene segment. CDR3 length equals 16 residues.

This clonotype was counted between two and nine times. V is TRBV12-3 or TRBV12-4 and J is TRBJ1-2; D remains ambiguous. Trimming stripped 4 bases from V and 6 bases from J, with 12 bases between. CDR3 size: 13 residues. CDR3 sequence reads: CASSSRGEDGYTF. Written as DNA, the CDR3 is TGTGCCAGCAGTTCCCGGGGAGAGGATGGCTACACCTTC.

The chain links TRBV9 to TRBJ1-4, with no clear D. Trimming pared 0 bases from V and 4 bases from J, leaving 4 bases between. The CDR3 is 13 residues long. Per the germline V gene, CDR1 is SGDLS and CDR2 is YYNGEE. For the CDR3, the DNA is TGTGCCAGCAGCGTAGAACTTAATGAAAAACTGTTTTTT. It encodes CASSVELNEKLFF. The variable domain in full, with the rest retrieved from reference TRBV9 and TRBJ1-4, is DSGVTQTPKHLITATGQRVTLRCSPRSGDLSVYWYQQSLDQGLQFLIQYYNGEERAKGNILERFSAQQFPDLHSELNLSSLELGDSALYFCASSVELNEKLFFGSGTQLSVL.

The chain couples TRBV28 to TRBJ2-7, with a tentative D call TRBD1 (5 bases). V was shortened by 3 bases and J by 3 bases, with 15 bases between the two germline ends. CDR1 and CDR2 from the germline V gene are MDHEN and SYDVKM. The CDR3 is 15 amino acids. This CDR3 is CASSLTALSSYEQYF. Here the CDR3 DNA reads TGTGCCAGCAGTTTGACAGCCTTGAGTAGCTACGAGCAGTACTTC. The variable domain in full, completed from reference TRBV28 and TRBJ2-7, reads DVKVTQSSRYLVKRTGEKVFLECVQDMDHENMFWYRQDPGLGLRLIYFSYDVKMKEKGDIPEGYSVSREKKERFSLILESASTNQTSMYLCASSLTALSSYEQYFGPGTRLTVT.

The chain has TRBV7-9 and TRBJ1-1, with 9 bases lining up with TRBD1. J was trimmed by 1 base and V by 4 bases; bases with no gene match: 1. The germline V gene has CDR1 SEHNR and CDR2 FQNEAQ (reference sequence). The CDR3 contains 14 residues. Here the CDR3 reads CASSWDRANTEAFF. CDR3 DNA: TGTGCCAGCAGCTGGGACAGGGCGAACACTGAAGCTTTCTTT. The variable domain in full, completed from reference TRBV7-9 and TRBJ1-1, reads DTGVSQNPRHKITKRGQNVTFRCDPISEHNRLYWYRQTLGQGPEFLTYFQNEAQLEKSRLLSDRFSAERPKGSFSTLEIQRTEQGDSAMYLCASSWDRANTEAFFGQGTRLTVV.

This chain links TRBV7-2 with TRBJ2-3; D may be TRBD2 (5 bases). CDR3 size: 14 residues. Trimming took off 1 base at V and 5 bases at J, with 10 bases between the two ends. Germline V gene sequence: CDR1 SGHTA, CDR2 FQGNSA. Here the CDR3 reads CASSLVASQDTQYF. CDR3 nucleotide sequence: TGTGCCAGCAGCTTAGTTGCTAGCCAAGATACGCAGTATTTT.

This clonotype was counted a few times. The chain uses TRBV20-1 and TRBJ1-5; the D is unclear. V was trimmed by 1 base and J by 9 bases, leaving 13 bases between them. Germline V gene lookup returns CDR1 DFQATT and CDR2 SNEGSKA (reference sequence). The CDR3 is 13 residues long. CDR3 bases: TGCAGTGCTAGAGCAGAGATTGGATGGCCCCAGCATTTT. Amino acids: CSARAEIGWPQHF.

This clonotype was detected only a few times. J is TRBJ1-2 and V is TRBV25-1, with 7 bases fitting TRBD1. Germline lookup yields CDR1 MGHDK and CDR2 SYGVNS. There are 12 residues in the CDR3. Germline trimming cut 6 bases from V and 8 bases from J; bases unmatched to any gene: 6. The DNA of the CDR3 is TGTGCCAGCAGCCGGACAGGCGGCGGCTACACCTTC. Translated, it gives CASSRTGGGYTF.

The sample holds a few counts of this clonotype. The gene calls are TRBV12-3 or TRBV12-4 and TRBJ2-5; perhaps TRBD1 as D (6 bases). The ends were cut back, 0 bases at V and 5 bases at J, with 13 bases in the middle. The CDR3 contains 15 residues. CDR3 DNA sequence: TGTGCCAGCAGTTTAGCGCGCTGGGGGCTGGAGACCCAGTACTTC. Translating gives CASSLARWGLETQYF.

The chain links TRBV12-3 or TRBV12-4 to TRBJ1-2; TRBD1 is a possible D gene (5 bases). V shed 5 bases and J shed 7 bases, with 17 bases lying between them. This CDR3 is built from 14 residues. CDR3 DNA: TGTGCCAGCAGTCTCGGTAATTTTGGGGGTGGCTACACCTTC. This sequence encodes CASSLGNFGGGYTF.

The V call is TRBV21-1, the J call TRBJ2-5. TRBV21-1 counts as a pseudogene. CDR3 size: 14 residues. The CDR3 sequence: CASSTGVQKETQYF. CDR3 DNA: TGTGCCAGCAGCACTGGTGTTCAGAAAGAGACCCAGTACTTC.

V gene TRBV6-6 combines with J gene TRBJ1-5, with 7 nucleotides matching TRBD1. V gave up 2 bases and J gave up 1 base; unmatched junction bases: 2. Germline V gives CDR1 MNHNY, CDR2 SVGAGI (reference sequence). This CDR3 has 15 residues. This CDR3 is CASSYDRASNQPQHF. CDR3 coding DNA: TGTGCCAGCAGTTACGACAGGGCAAGCAATCAGCCCCAGCATTTT.

There are a few counts of this clonotype. V and J are TRBV29-1 and TRBJ1-2; the D is unclear. The CDR3 is 11 residues long. V lost 7 bases to trimming and J lost 3 bases, with 9 bases between them. Looked up from germline, CDR1 is SQVTM and CDR2 is ANQGSEA. CDR3 sequence reads: CSARGDYGYTF. The CDR3 coding sequence is TGCAGCGCCCGGGGTGACTATGGCTACACCTTC.

This clonotype has a single count. The rearrangement links TRBV25-1 to TRBJ2-5, with D possibly called TRBD1 or TRBD2 (5 bases each). The CDR3 has 15 amino acids. Trimming removed 4 bases at V and 5 bases at J, with 17 bases between. From germline, CDR1 is MGHDK and CDR2 SYGVNS. The CDR3 sequence: CASSAGTPGMETQYF. CDR3 nucleotide sequence: TGTGCCAGCAGTGCGGGGACCCCGGGGATGGAGACCCAGTACTTC.

This clonotype was recorded a few times. The V gene is TRBV7-3, the J gene TRBJ1-2; D perhaps matches TRBD1 (6 bases). Trimming took 5 bases from V and 6 from J, leaving 19 bases between them. This CDR3 contains 15 residues. Germline CDR1 reads SGHTA; CDR2 reads FQGTGA. CDR3 sequence: CASSPHPGRGDGYTF. In nucleotides, the CDR3 is TGTGCCAGCAGCCCCCACCCGGGCAGGGGAGATGGCTACACCTTC.

This clonotype was seen a handful of times. The chain employs TRBV28 and TRBJ2-3; TRBD2 agrees at 8 bases. Looked up from germline, CDR1 is MDHEN and CDR2 is SYDVKM. CDR3 size: 17 residues. V shed 2 bases, J shed 0 bases, and the junction held 7 bases outside the gene matches. The CDR3 loop is CASSLAGGPISTDTQYF. The DNA for the CDR3 is TGTGCCAGCAGTTTAGCGGGGGGACCTATAAGCACAGATACGCAGTATTTT. The full variable domain, its missing parts supplied by reference TRBV28 and TRBJ2-3, is DVKVTQSSRYLVKRTGEKVFLECVQDMDHENMFWYRQDPGLGLRLIYFSYDVKMKEKGDIPEGYSVSREKKERFSLILESASTNQTSMYLCASSLAGGPISTDTQYFGPGTRLTVL.

In this sample, this clonotype turned up a few times. This chain links TRBV5-1 with TRBJ1-4; 8 positions agree with TRBD1. The CDR3 extends over 15 amino acids. J gave up 6 bases and V 3 bases, and 7 bases lay outside the gene matches. Germline V lookup: CDR1 SGHRS, CDR2 YFSETQ. CDR3 region: CASSSEGQGHEKLFF. The CDR3 DNA reads as TGCGCCAGCAGCTCAGAAGGACAGGGCCATGAAAAACTGTTTTTT. Full variable domain (rest looked up from reference TRBV5-1 and TRBJ1-4): KAGVTQTPRYLIKTRGQQVTLSCSPISGHRSVSWYQQTPGQGLQFLFEYFSETQRNKGNFPGRFSGRQFSNSRSEMNVSTLELGDSALYLCASSSEGQGHEKLFFGSGTQLSVL.